The TCR beta chain described here comes from a study of siplizumab effects on memory and regulatory T cells. V was clipped by 3 bases and J by 0 bases; unmatched bases: 10. Germline CDR1 is LGHNA and CDR2 is YNFKEQ. CDR3 length: 17 residues. It was 100,000 or so TCR templates that were assayed per sample. Clones were read by immunoSEQ multiplex PCR, and TCRdb kept only the in-frame ones, dropping some. Found here are fewer than 80,000 clones, just over 90% of them singletons; the top ten hold 4.5% to 6.5%. Study results and limitations: Naive T cells seemed more diverse than memory cells; they also seemed major alloresponse contributors. Roughly 75-97% of proliferating CD4+ or CD8+ clones lacked a naive or memory phenotype that could be assigned.

In regard to this clone: Antigen: not known.

This TCR derives from a human donor in good health. The chain combines TRBV4-2 with TRBJ1-2; the match to TRBD1 covers 7 bases. Input material: CD8+ T cells sorted from blood. DNA of the CDR3: TGTGCCAGCAGCCAGGAGGGACAGCTCACAGCTAACTATGGCTACACCTTC. It yields the protein CASSQEGQLTANYGYTF.